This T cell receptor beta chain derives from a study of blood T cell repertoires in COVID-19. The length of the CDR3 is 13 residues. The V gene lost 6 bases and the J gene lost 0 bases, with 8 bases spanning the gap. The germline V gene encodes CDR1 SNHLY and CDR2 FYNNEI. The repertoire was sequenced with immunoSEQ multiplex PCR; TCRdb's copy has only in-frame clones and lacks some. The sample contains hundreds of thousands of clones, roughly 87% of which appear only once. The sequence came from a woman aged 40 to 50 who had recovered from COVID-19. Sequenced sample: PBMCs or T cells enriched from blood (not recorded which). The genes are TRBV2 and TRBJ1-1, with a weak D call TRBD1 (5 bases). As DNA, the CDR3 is TGTGCCAGCAGGGGACTGATGAACACTGAAGCTTTCTTT. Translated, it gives CASRGLMNTEAFF.